The 31 T cell receptor beta chains below come from one sample, sequenced in a study of T cell responses to AZD1222 COVID-19 vaccine. Sequencing was performed with immunoSEQ multiplex PCR; in TCRdb, only in-frame clones are kept and a portion is missing. The sample shows 140,000 to 150,000 clones, approximately 91% of them seen only once. This material consisted of peripheral blood, taken 28 days after the second AZD1222 dose. The receptors shown here come from an adult who received the AZD1222 COVID-19 vaccine.

This chain links TRBV9 with TRBJ1-1, with 8 bases lining up with TRBD1. Germline V gene lookup returns CDR1 SGDLS and CDR2 YYNGEE. Trimming removed 0 bases from V and 10 bases from J; junction bases left unmatched: 8. This CDR3 is 14 amino acids long. CDR3 in DNA: TGTGCCAGCAGCGTAGACAGGGGGTGGCAAACAGCTTTCTTT. It specifies CASSVDRGWQTAFF.

Relative to its sample, this clone is medium-sized. The CDR3 reads CASSPGRDNSPLHF. In nucleotides, the CDR3 is TGTGCCAGCAGCCCGGGACGGGATAATTCACCCCTCCACTTT. V gene TRBV5-5 combines with J gene TRBJ1-6; D is perhaps TRBD1 (5 bases). The CDR3 is 14 amino acids. The germline V gene encodes CDR1 SGHKS and CDR2 YYEKEE (reference sequence). The ends were cut back, 4 bases at V and 5 bases at J, with 10 bases in the middle. The full variable domain, in which reference TRBV5-5 and TRBJ1-6 provide the parts outside the CDR3, is DAGVTQSPTHLIKTRGQQVTLRCSPISGHKSVSWYQQVLGQGPQFIFQYYEKEERGRGNFPDRFSARQFPNYSSELNVNALLLGDSALYLCASSPGRDNSPLHFGNGTRLTVT.

The chain couples TRBV12-3 or TRBV12-4 to TRBJ2-5, with a possible D match to TRBD1 (6 bases). CDR3 size: 13 residues. V was pared by 6 bases and J by 2 bases, with 10 bases between. CDR3: CASRPQGQETQYF. As DNA, the CDR3 is TGTGCCAGCAGACCCCAGGGGCAAGAGACCCAGTACTTC.

V and J are TRBV3-1 (or the pseudogene TRBV3-2) and TRBJ1-1; TRBD1 is a possible D gene (5 bases). Germline lookup yields CDR1 LGHDT and CDR2 YNNKEL (reference sequence). Trimming removed 1 base at V and 2 bases at J, with 8 bases between. This CDR3 is built from 14 residues. In nucleotides, the CDR3 is TGTGCCAGCAGCCAAGTAAGGGGTAACACTGAAGCTTTCTTT. Translating gives CASSQVRGNTEAFF.

The chain recombines TRBV4-1 with TRBJ1-1; D unclear. The V gene lost 2 bases and the J gene lost 6 bases, with 13 bases spanning the gap. Per the germline V gene, CDR1 is MGHRA and CDR2 is YSYEKL. This CDR3 contains 14 residues. CDR3 DNA sequence: TGCGCCAGCAGCCAAACGGTTACCAGCCCTGAAGCTTTCTTT. It yields the protein CASSQTVTSPEAFF.

This clone occurred a few times. This chain joins TRBV10-3 and TRBJ2-1; perhaps TRBD2 as D (7 bases). Per the germline V gene, CDR1 is ENHRY and CDR2 is SYGVKD. The CDR3 extends over 14 amino acids. V lost 3 bases, J lost 6 bases, and 12 bases lay in between. The CDR3 here is CAISERGGRNEQFF. The CDR3 DNA is TGTGCCATCAGTGAAAGGGGGGGCCGCAATGAGCAGTTCTTC.

V and J are TRBV5-1 and TRBJ1-6; no firm D call. Germline CDR1 SGHRS, CDR2 YFSETQ. The CDR3 is 13 residues long. Trimming took 2 bases from V and 7 from J, leaving 7 bases between them. The CDR3, as DNA: TGCGCCAGCAGCTTTGAGGGAAATTCACCCCTCCACTTT. Amino acid sequence: CASSFEGNSPLHF.

The CDR3 DNA reads TGCGCCAGCAGCTTAGGGGGCTCAAGCAATCAGCCCCAGCATTTT. It encodes CASSLGGSSNQPQHF. The chain uses TRBV5-1 and TRBJ1-5; TRBD1 matches 7 bases. This CDR3 comprises 15 residues. Germline CDR1 reads SGHRS; CDR2 reads YFSETQ. After removal of 2 bases from V and 1 base from J, the junction contained 3 bases not matched to a gene.

The CDR3 region has the DNA TGTGCTAGTGGTTTGCCCCTAAACAGGGTCCCCTACAATGAGCAGTTCTTC. It yields the protein CASGLPLNRVPYNEQFF. The gene calls are TRBV12-5 and TRBJ2-1; weak D call: TRBD1 (6 bases). The CDR3 contains 17 residues. Trimming pared 2 bases from V and 2 bases from J, leaving 16 bases between. Germline V lookup: CDR1 LGHNT, CDR2 FRNRAP.

This clone came up a few times. The chain combines TRBV7-2 with TRBJ1-5; no clear D. The V end lost 1 base, the J end lost 9 bases, and 7 bases lay between the germline ends. The germline CDR1 and CDR2 sequences are SGHTA and FQGNSA. This CDR3 contains 12 residues. CDR3 nucleotide sequence: TGTGCCAGCAGCTTAGGATCCCGGCCCCAGCATTTT. Its protein product is CASSLGSRPQHF.

With respect to this clone: The junction departs from the called germline gene at one end, perhaps through a read error. The chain is built from TRBV10-1 and TRBJ2-7; 7 bases align to TRBD2. Per the germline V gene, CDR1 is WNHNN and CDR2 is SYGVQD (reference sequence). The length of the CDR3 is 14 residues. CDR3 protein: CASSDTTSSDEQYF. Written as DNA, the CDR3 is TGCGCCAGCAGTGATACGACTAGCTCCGACGAGCAGTACTTC.

The V call is TRBV7-9, the J call TRBJ2-1; a possible D gene is TRBD1 (6 bases). The V gene's germline CDR1 is SEHNR and CDR2 FQNEAQ (reference sequence). There are 18 residues in the CDR3. V lost 1 base and J 4 bases, leaving 20 bases between the germline ends. For the CDR3, the DNA is TGTGCCAGCAGCTTAGTACGCCGGGACATCCTAACTTACAATGAGCAGTTCTTC. This encodes CASSLVRRDILTYNEQFF.

V and J are TRBV10-2 and TRBJ1-2; 9 bases are a match to TRBD1. Germline assignment: CDR1 WSHSY and CDR2 SAAADI. V lost 5 bases, J lost 4 bases, and 20 bases stayed unmatched. There are 19 residues in the CDR3. The CDR3 bases are TGCGCCAGCAGTCTTAGCCCCCGGGACAGGGCCCTCCGGGCCTATGGCTACACCTTC. Its translation is CASSLSPRDRALRAYGYTF.

The V gene is TRBV5-1, the J gene TRBJ2-1, with TRBD1 identical over 9 bases. Per germline, CDR1 SGHRS and CDR2 YFSETQ. Trimming cost V 4 bases and J 8 bases; bases outside gene matches: 7. The CDR3 covers 14 residues. In DNA, the CDR3 is TGCGCCAGCAGCAACCGGGACAGGGCGGATGAGCAGTTCTTC. Protein sequence: CASSNRDRADEQFF.

This clone showed up just once. The J gene is TRBJ1-2, the V gene TRBV29-1, with a possible D match to TRBD1 (6 bases). The germline V gene has CDR1 SQVTM and CDR2 ANQGSEA. This CDR3 region has 11 residues. The germline V and J ends were trimmed by 7 bases and 6 bases, with 12 bases remaining between them. The CDR3 region has the DNA TGCAGCGGGGAACACAGGGATGGCTACACCTTC. Translation: CSGEHRDGYTF.

The sample holds one count of this clone. The chain recombines TRBV4-1 with TRBJ1-2; no clear D gene. The length of the CDR3 is 15 residues. Germline values: CDR1 MGHRA, CDR2 YSYEKL. V lost 1 base and J lost 0, with 9 bases in between. The CDR3 reads CASSQAQVANYGYTF. CDR3 bases: TGCGCCAGCAGCCAAGCCCAGGTAGCTAACTATGGCTACACCTTC.

The count of this clone is one. The J gene is TRBJ2-5, the V gene TRBV29-1; a possible D gene is TRBD2 (7 bases). V shed 2 bases and J shed 1 base, with 11 bases lying between them. This CDR3 has 14 residues. Germline values: CDR1 SQVTM, CDR2 ANQGSEA. CDR3 in amino acids: CSVESRGGQETQYF. CDR3 nucleotides: TGCAGCGTTGAATCGAGGGGGGGCCAAGAGACCCAGTACTTC.

The rearrangement joins TRBV5-4 to TRBJ1-6; TRBD1 agrees at 7 bases. The CDR3 contains 17 residues. CDR1 is SGHNT, CDR2 YYREEE, per germline (reference sequence). V shed 3 bases, J shed 0 bases, and the junction held 6 bases outside the gene matches. The CDR3 DNA reads as TGTGCCAGCAGCTCCGGGACAGAGAGCTCCTATAATTCACCCCTCCACTTT. As protein: CASSSGTESSYNSPLHF.

V and J are TRBV3-1 (or the pseudogene TRBV3-2) and TRBJ1-4; TRBD1 matches 8 bases. CDR1 and CDR2 from the germline V gene are LGHDT and YNNKEL (reference sequence). V shed 4 bases and J 3 bases; nucleotides not matched to a gene: 4. CDR3 length: 15 residues. CDR3 region: CASSPRTGSNEKLFF. In nucleotides, the CDR3 is TGTGCCAGCAGCCCACGGACAGGGTCTAATGAAAAACTGTTTTTT.

The rearrangement uses TRBV28 and TRBJ1-2, with 7 bases fitting TRBD1. This CDR3 comprises 12 residues. Trimming took 5 bases from V and 8 from J; bases not matched to a gene: 5. Germline CDR1 MDHEN, CDR2 SYDVKM. In nucleotides, the CDR3 is TGTGCCAGCAGTATAGGGGGCCAAGGCTACACCTTC. Residues: CASSIGGQGYTF.

The chain is built from TRBV19 and TRBJ2-1, with 13 bases lining up with TRBD2. J was trimmed by 3 bases and V by 6 bases; bases with no gene match: 5. The CDR3 runs 16 residues. Germline assignment: CDR1 LNHDA and CDR2 SQIVND (reference sequence). Here the CDR3 reads CASSGRLAGGYNEQFF. The DNA of the CDR3 is TGTGCCAGTAGCGGTCGACTAGCGGGGGGCTACAATGAGCAGTTCTTC. The complete variable domain, with remaining parts taken from reference TRBV19 and TRBJ2-1, reads DGGITQSPKYLFRKEGQNVTLSCEQNLNHDAMYWYRQDPGQGLRLIYYSQIVNDFQKGDIAEGYSVSREKKESFPLTVTSAQKNPTAFYLCASSGRLAGGYNEQFFGPGTRLTVL.

The genes are TRBV4-2 and TRBJ1-3, with D unresolved. The CDR3 runs to 14 residues. Germline values: CDR1 LGHNA, CDR2 YNFKEQ. Trimming stripped 4 bases from V and 6 bases from J, with 13 bases between. CDR3 protein: CASSLSVSENTIYF. The CDR3 nucleotides read TGTGCCAGCAGCCTTTCCGTGTCGGAAAACACCATATATTTT.

J is TRBJ1-2 and V is TRBV4-1; D call uncertain. The V end lost 0 bases, the J end lost 6 bases, and 11 bases lay between the germline ends. Germline CDR1 reads MGHRA; CDR2 reads YSYEKL. This CDR3 is 14 amino acids long. The CDR3 DNA reads TGCGCCAGCAGCCAAGATCGGCCCAGCCATGGCTACACCTTC. It yields the protein CASSQDRPSHGYTF.

The J gene is TRBJ2-1, the V gene TRBV7-3; tentative D call: TRBD1 (6 bases). V dropped 3 bases and J dropped 6 bases, with 9 bases sitting between them. Germline CDR1 SGHTA, CDR2 FQGTGA. The CDR3 has 13 amino acids. CDR3 residues: CASSLGALNEQFF. DNA of the CDR3: TGTGCCAGCAGCTTGGGGGCTCTCAATGAGCAGTTCTTC.

V usage is TRBV5-1 and J usage is TRBJ1-2, with D hard to call. The V end was cut by 0 bases, the J end by 0 bases, with 12 bases between. The CDR3 consists of 16 residues. Germline CDR1 and CDR2: SGHRS and YFSETQ. In DNA form, the CDR3 reads TGCGCCAGCAGCTTGGAGGCTAGTCCCTCTAACTATGGCTACACCTTC. This codes for CASSLEASPSNYGYTF.

CDR3: CASSPLRGNEQYF. CDR3 coding DNA: TGTGCCAGCTCACCATTGCGCGGTAACGAGCAGTACTTC. V gene TRBV18 combines with J gene TRBJ2-7, with D hard to call. CDR1 KGHSH and CDR2 LQKENI come from the germline V gene. The V end lost 2 bases, the J end lost 5 bases, and 10 bases lay between the germline ends. The CDR3 spans 13 residues.

The chain recombines TRBV7-9 with TRBJ1-1; no firm D call. V lost 1 base and J lost 7, with 7 bases in between. Germline CDR1 is SEHNR and CDR2 is FQNEAQ (reference sequence). The CDR3 runs 12 residues. The CDR3 loop reads CASSLGEGEAFF. In DNA form, the CDR3 reads TGTGCCAGCAGCTTAGGGGAGGGTGAAGCTTTCTTT. Full variable domain (remainder filled in from reference TRBV7-9 and TRBJ1-1): DTGVSQNPRHKITKRGQNVTFRCDPISEHNRLYWYRQTLGQGPEFLTYFQNEAQLEKSRLLSDRFSAERPKGSFSTLEIQRTEQGDSAMYLCASSLGEGEAFFGQGTRLTVV.

The V call is TRBV3-1 (or the pseudogene TRBV3-2), the J call TRBJ1-5; no firm D call. This CDR3 has 13 residues. The V end lost 1 base, the J end lost 6 bases, and 7 bases lay between the germline ends. From germline, CDR1 is LGHDT and CDR2 YNNKEL (reference sequence). The CDR3 here is CASSQGDGQPQHF. CDR3 coding DNA: TGTGCCAGCAGCCAAGGAGACGGTCAGCCCCAGCATTTT.

This clone was seen just once. The genes are TRBV11-2 and TRBJ2-1, with D perhaps TRBD1 (5 bases). The CDR3 has 19 amino acids. Germline V gene lookup returns CDR1 SGHAT and CDR2 FQNNGV. Trimming took 3 bases from V and 0 from J, leaving 21 bases between them. The CDR3 is CASSFSMHRDSYSYNEQFF. The CDR3 region has the DNA TGTGCCAGCAGCTTTAGCATGCATCGTGACAGTTACTCCTACAATGAGCAGTTCTTC. The whole variable domain, filled in from reference TRBV11-2 and TRBJ2-1, reads EAGVAQSPRYKIIEKRQSVAFWCNPISGHATLYWYQQILGQGPKLLIQFQNNGVVDDSQLPKDRFSAERLKGVDSTLKIQPAKLEDSAVYLCASSFSMHRDSYSYNEQFFGPGTRLTVL.

The chain has TRBV5-8 and TRBJ1-4; 7 bases align to TRBD1. This CDR3 region has 14 residues. J was trimmed by 7 bases and V by 4 bases; bases with no gene match: 7. Looked up from germline, CDR1 is SGHTS and CDR2 is YDEGEE. CDR3 sequence (DNA): TGTGCCAGCAGCACCGGGACAGCCTCTGAAAAACTGTTTTTT. Translation gives CASSTGTASEKLFF.

The chain uses TRBV5-4 and TRBJ2-7; D may match TRBD1 or TRBD2 (5 bases each). Germline CDR1 reads SGHNT; CDR2 reads YYREEE (reference sequence). V was pared by 3 bases and J by 3 bases, with 13 bases between. The CDR3 totals 14 residues. The CDR3 is CASSSGALGYEQYF. The CDR3 coding sequence is TGTGCCAGCAGCTCCGGGGCTTTAGGCTACGAGCAGTACTTC.